This paragraph reports one T cell receptor (beta chain). No antigen is known for it. This CDR3 has 14 residues. J was trimmed by 7 bases and V by 4 bases; bases with no gene match: 5. CDR1 and CDR2 from the germline V gene are SGHTA and FQGNSA. This sample is drawn from a study of T cell responses to AZD1222 COVID-19 vaccine. Study conclusions and caveats: Following two doses of AZD1222, Spike-specific TCR breadth and depth rose. Clonal diversity may have been underestimated, and the donors were mostly white British, with more females than males. Seropositive at baseline were only six AZD1222 recipients. Targeting of unmutated variant regions was reportedly seen in nearly half of spike-specific TCRs.

Data came from immunoSEQ multiplex PCR; TCRdb stores just in-frame clones and leaves some out. The data hold more than 85,000 clones, with about 88% observed a single time. The sequence was collected from an adult who received the AZD1222 COVID-19 vaccine. The chain has TRBV7-2 and TRBJ1-5, with TRBD1 matching 9 bases. The sequenced sample was peripheral blood, obtained 28 days after the second AZD1222 dose. The CDR3: CASSYGTGLQPQHF. The CDR3 region has the DNA TGTGCCAGCAGCTACGGGACAGGGCTCCAGCCCCAGCATTTT. Filled out from reference TRBV7-2 and TRBJ1-5, the complete variable domain reads GAGVSQSPSNKVTEKGKDVELRCDPISGHTALYWYRQSLGQGLEFLIYFQGNSAPDKSGLPSDRFSAERTGGSVSTLTIQRTQQEDSAVYLCASSYGTGLQPQHFGDGTRLSIL.